The T cell receptor (beta chain) described here comes from a study of Ad26.COV2.S vaccination and SARS-CoV-2 variants. Study conclusions and caveats: Breadth and depth estimates from TCRs may understate total T cell responses.

The method was immunoSEQ multiplex PCR; TCRdb's version includes in-frame clones alone and lacks a portion of them. The data show about 400,000 clones, approximately 89% seen once. As for treatment: about 20 received Ad26.COV2.S at low or high dose, single or two shots; roughly five received placebo; per-sample allocation not given. It was on day 63 after the first vaccine or placebo injection that samples were taken. Trimming took 3 bases from V and 3 from J, leaving 3 bases between them. Per germline, CDR1 MNHNS and CDR2 SASEGT. The CDR3 extends over 12 amino acids. Note on this clone: Its specificity is unknown.

The source material was peripheral blood, sampled in a trial of Ad26.COV2.S vaccine versus placebo. V is TRBV6-1 and J is TRBJ1-5; D ambiguous. The TCR originated in a person between 18 and 60 years old who received the Ad26.COV2.S COVID-19 vaccine or a placebo. The CDR3 reads CASSDLNQPQHF. CDR3 nucleotides: TGTGCCAGCAGTGATCTCAATCAGCCCCAGCATTTT.